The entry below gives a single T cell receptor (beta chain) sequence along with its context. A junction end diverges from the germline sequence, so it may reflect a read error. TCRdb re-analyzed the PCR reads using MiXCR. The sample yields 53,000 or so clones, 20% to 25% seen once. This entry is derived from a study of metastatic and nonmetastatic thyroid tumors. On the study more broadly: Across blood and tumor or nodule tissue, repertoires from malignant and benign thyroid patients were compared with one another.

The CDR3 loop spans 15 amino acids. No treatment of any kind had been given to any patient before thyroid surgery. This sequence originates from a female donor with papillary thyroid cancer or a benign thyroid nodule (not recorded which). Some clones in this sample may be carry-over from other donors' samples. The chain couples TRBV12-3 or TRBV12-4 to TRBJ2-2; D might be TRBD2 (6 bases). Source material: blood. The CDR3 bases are TGTGCCAGCAGTTTAGGGCCAGGGAGGTCGGGGGATCTGTTTTTT. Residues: CASSLGPGRSGDLFF.